This TCR beta chain originates from a study of shared clonotypes between healthy human individuals. Germline loops: CDR1 SGDLS, CDR2 YYNGEE. CDR3 length equals 15 residues. V lost 0 bases and J lost 3, with 10 bases in between. Using immunoSEQ multiplex PCR, the repertoire was profiled, and TCRdb retains in-frame clones only, with some absent. The table has some 350,000 clones, about 74% seen once. The sequence came from a man aged 25 to 40 in good health. Sequenced material: memory CD4+ T cells sorted from blood. Subset reported: CD45RA-negative fraction. This rearrangement joins TRBV9 to TRBJ2-1, with D possibly TRBD2 on 5 matching bases. The CDR3 DNA reads as TGTGCCAGCAGCGTAGGTGCTAGCTTCTACAATGAGCAGTTCTTC. This codes for CASSVGASFYNEQFF. The variable domain in full, completed from reference TRBV9 and TRBJ2-1, reads DSGVTQTPKHLITATGQRVTLRCSPRSGDLSVYWYQQSLDQGLQFLIQYYNGEERAKGNILERFSAQQFPDLHSELNLSSLELGDSALYFCASSVGASFYNEQFFGPGTRLTVL.